Listed below are T cell receptor beta chains from one sample, sequenced in a study of tumor-infiltrating lymphocytes in primary liver carcinoma. Via MiXCR, TCRdb re-called the multiplex PCR reads, giving one row per CDR3 protein. The sample comprises approximately 190,000 distinct CDR3 sequences, approximately 80% of which are singletons, and 15% to 20% rests with the top ten. Sequencing was done on a sample of tumor tissue from primary liver carcinoma. The receptor set was obtained from a man aged 35-49 years with primary liver carcinoma and hepatitis B virus infection. Each CDR3 is given with its conserved first and last residue. The D gene is left open where the match is weak. Not all rows give a size; the values are once, few, many and, for expanded clones, a class.

V gene: TRBV29-1; clone size: many; J gene: TRBJ2-1; D gene: TRBD2; CDR3 DNA: TGCAGCGTTGGGGAGGGAGGGCAGTTCTTC; CDR3 protein: CSVGEGGQFF
V gene: TRBV5-6; clone size: -; J gene: TRBJ2-1; D gene: -; CDR3 DNA: TGTGCCAGCAGCTTGGGAATGGGCTCATCAGGATACAATGAGCAGTTTTTC; CDR3 protein: CASSLGMGSSGYNEQFF
V gene: TRBV30; clone size: -; J gene: TRBJ2-7; D gene: TRBD1; CDR3 DNA: TGTACCTGGAGTGCGCCTCGGGACAGGGTGTACGAGCAATACTTC; CDR3 protein: CTWSAPRDRVYEQYF
V gene: TRBV6-9; clone size: -; J gene: TRBJ1-2; D gene: -; CDR3 DNA: TGTGCCTCCTATGCGGAGCCAGCTGACTATGGTTACACCTTC; CDR3 protein: CASYAEPADYGYTF
V gene: TRBV29-1; clone size: -; J gene: TRBJ1-1; D gene: TRBD1; CDR3 DNA: TGCAGCGTTGAAGATTGGGGGACAGAGAAGACTGAAGCTTTCTTT; CDR3 protein: CSVEDWGTEKTEAFF
V gene: TRBV11-1; clone size: -; J gene: TRBJ2-1; D gene: TRBD2; CDR3 DNA: TGTGCCAGCAGCTCCCCCTCAACTAGCGGGAGTCGACATGAGCAGTTCTTC; CDR3 protein: CASSSPSTSGSRHEQFF
V gene: TRBV6-6; clone size: once; J gene: TRBJ1-1; D gene: -; CDR3 DNA: TGTGCCAGTAGCATAGGGGGGATTACTGGAGCTTTCTTT; CDR3 protein: CASSIGGITGAFF
V gene: TRBV28; clone size: -; J gene: TRBJ1-2; D gene: -; CDR3 DNA: TGTACCAGCAGTTTTTTTGGCTATGGCTACACCTTC; CDR3 protein: CTSSFFGYGYTF
V gene: TRBV11-2; clone size: many; J gene: TRBJ1-2; D gene: TRBD1; CDR3 DNA: TGTGCCAGCAGCCGGTCCTCCGGGACAGGGGGCGCTGGGGATGGCTACACCTTC; CDR3 protein: CASSRSSGTGGAGDGYTF
V gene: TRBV29-1; clone size: -; J gene: TRBJ2-2; D gene: -; CDR3 DNA: TGCAGCGTTGAAGTACTGGTCTCTCAGGTAACCGGGGAGCTGTTTTTT; CDR3 protein: CSVEVLVSQVTGELFF
V gene: TRBV29-1; clone size: -; J gene: TRBJ2-4; D gene: -; CDR3 DNA: TGCAGCGTTGAAGATGCCAGGGCGGTCAAAAACATTCAATACTTC; CDR3 protein: CSVEDARAVKNIQYF
V gene: TRBV29-1; clone size: -; J gene: TRBJ2-3; D gene: TRBD2; CDR3 DNA: TGTAGCGTACGGACTAGCGGGAGTTGGAAAGATATGCAATATTTT; CDR3 protein: CSVRTSGSWKDMQYF
V gene: TRBV28; clone size: -; J gene: TRBJ1-5; D gene: -; CDR3 DNA: TGTGCCAACAGTTCCCTAGGGGACAATAGCAATCAGGCCCAGCATTTT; CDR3 protein: CANSSLGDNSNQAQHF
V gene: TRBV5-5; clone size: -; J gene: TRBJ2-7; D gene: TRBD1; CDR3 DNA: TGTGCCGGCAGCTTTCAGGGGACAGGAGACTACGAGCAATACTTC; CDR3 protein: CAGSFQGTGDYEQYF
V gene: TRBV4-2; clone size: once; J gene: TRBJ2-1; D gene: -; CDR3 DNA: TGTGCCAGCAGCCACGCCGGGGTACAGGAGAACATTGAGCAGTTCTTC; CDR3 protein: CASSHAGVQENIEQFF
V gene: TRBV6-1; clone size: -; J gene: TRBJ2-1; D gene: -; CDR3 DNA: TGTGCCAGCAGTGAAGCGCATGGTAGCTTCTCGTACAATGGGCAGTTCTTC; CDR3 protein: CASSEAHGSFSYNGQFF
V gene: TRBV6-6; clone size: -; J gene: TRBJ1-1; D gene: -; CDR3 DNA: TGTGCCAGCTCCGGGGATGGTAAGAACACTGAAGCTTTCTTT; CDR3 protein: CASSGDGKNTEAFF
V gene: TRBV11-1; clone size: once; J gene: TRBJ2-7; D gene: -; CDR3 DNA: TGTGTCAACAGCTTAGAACAGGGCCTCGAGCAGTACTTC; CDR3 protein: CVNSLEQGLEQYF
V gene: TRBV29-1; clone size: -; J gene: TRBJ2-3; D gene: -; CDR3 DNA: TGCGGCGTTGAGGGTGGGGCCGGTATCACAGATACGCAGTATTTT; CDR3 protein: CGVEGGAGITDTQYF
V gene: TRBV5-4; clone size: -; J gene: TRBJ2-7; D gene: -; CDR3 DNA: TGTGCCAGCAGCTTGGAAGTAGCGGAGGCCTACGAGAATTACTTC; CDR3 protein: CASSLEVAEAYENYF
V gene: TRBV6-6; clone size: -; J gene: TRBJ2-2; D gene: TRBD1; CDR3 DNA: TGTGTTAGCAGTTACCCCGGGACAGGGCACGGTGAGCTGTTTTTT; CDR3 protein: CVSSYPGTGHGELFF
V gene: TRBV5-1; clone size: -; J gene: TRBJ1-1; D gene: -; CDR3 DNA: TGCGCCAGCAGCTTGGCCGTTGGGTCTGAAGCTTTCTTT; CDR3 protein: CASSLAVGSEAFF
V gene: TRBV6-5; clone size: -; J gene: TRBJ2-7; D gene: TRBD1; CDR3 DNA: TGTGCCAGCAGTGCCGGGACAGGACGCTTCGATCAGTACTTC; CDR3 protein: CASSAGTGRFDQYF
V gene: TRBV6-5; clone size: -; J gene: TRBJ1-3; D gene: TRBD1; CDR3 DNA: TGTGTCAACAGTCACGGTCCGAGGACAGGGATCGCTGGAAACACCATATATTTT; CDR3 protein: CVNSHGPRTGIAGNTIYF
V gene: TRBV6-1; clone size: -; J gene: TRBJ2-1; D gene: -; CDR3 DNA: TGTGCCAGCAACACAGGGTACTCCTACAATGAGCAGTTTTTC; CDR3 protein: CASNTGYSYNEQFF
V gene: TRBV5-1; clone size: -; J gene: TRBJ1-5; D gene: TRBD1; CDR3 DNA: TGCGCCAGCACTTTAACGACAGGGGGGAATCAGCCCCAGCATTTT; CDR3 protein: CASTLTTGGNQPQHF
V gene: TRBV5-4; clone size: -; J gene: TRBJ2-2; D gene: -; CDR3 DNA: TGTGCCAGCAGCTCGTCTAGGGCGAACACCGGGGAGCTATTTTTT; CDR3 protein: CASSSSRANTGELFF
V gene: TRBV7-8; clone size: many; J gene: TRBJ1-6; D gene: -; CDR3 DNA: TGTGCCAGCAGCTTCACAGGATACGGTTCACCCCTCCACTTT; CDR3 protein: CASSFTGYGSPLHF
V gene: TRBV30; clone size: -; J gene: TRBJ1-1; D gene: -; CDR3 DNA: TGTGACTGCCCTCGCGACACTGATGCTTTCTTT; CDR3 protein: CDCPRDTDAFF
V gene: TRBV7-8; clone size: few; J gene: TRBJ2-5; D gene: -; CDR3 DNA: TGTGCCAGCAGTTTGAGTAGCGGCCAAGAGACCCAGTACTTC; CDR3 protein: CASSLSSGQETQYF
V gene: TRBV6-1; clone size: once; J gene: TRBJ2-7; D gene: -; CDR3 DNA: TGTGCCAGCAGTATTGGGACGGTGGGCTCCCACGAGCAGTACTTC; CDR3 protein: CASSIGTVGSHEQYF
V gene: TRBV12-3/TRBV12-4; clone size: -; J gene: TRBJ2-4; D gene: -; CDR3 DNA: TGCGTCAGCAGTCACGCGGCGGGACGGGAGCGGCACATTCAGTACTTC; CDR3 protein: CVSSHAAGRERHIQYF
V gene: TRBV7-9; clone size: -; J gene: TRBJ1-5; D gene: -; CDR3 DNA: TGTGCCAGCAGCTTAGCCAGGGATCACGGTCCCCATCAGCCCCAGCATTTT; CDR3 protein: CASSLARDHGPHQPQHF
V gene: TRBV5-5; clone size: -; J gene: TRBJ1-4; D gene: -; CDR3 DNA: TGTGTCAGCAGCTTATTCACAGGGAAAGGTGAAAAACTGTTTTTT; CDR3 protein: CVSSLFTGKGEKLFF
V gene: TRBV12-3/TRBV12-4; clone size: -; J gene: TRBJ1-5; D gene: -; CDR3 DNA: TGTGCCAGCAGCCCCGCAGTGCAGGCTTACCAGCCCCAGCATTTT; CDR3 protein: CASSPAVQAYQPQHF
V gene: TRBV11-1; clone size: few; J gene: TRBJ2-3; D gene: -; CDR3 DNA: TGTGCCAACAGCTCTGGGGGAGGTTCTGTTGGAGCCCGCACAGATACGCAGTATTTT; CDR3 protein: CANSSGGGSVGARTDTQYF
V gene: TRBV11-3; clone size: -; J gene: TRBJ2-1; D gene: -; CDR3 DNA: TGTGCCATCAGTCTACTAAGCGGAGGTTTCAATGAGCAGTTCTTC; CDR3 protein: CAISLLSGGFNEQFF
V gene: TRBV5-5; clone size: -; J gene: TRBJ2-3; D gene: -; CDR3 DNA: TGTGTCAGCAGCCCGAGAGGAGGGAACGCGCACTATTTT; CDR3 protein: CVSSPRGGNAHYF
V gene: TRBV6-1; clone size: -; J gene: TRBJ2-1; D gene: -; CDR3 DNA: TGTGCCAGCCACAGAGGGAGCCACAATGGGCAGTTCTTC; CDR3 protein: CASHRGSHNGQFF
V gene: TRBV29-1; clone size: -; J gene: TRBJ2-1; D gene: TRBD2; CDR3 DNA: TGCGGCGTTGTCGTAGCTAGCGGTTACAATGAGCTGTTCTTT; CDR3 protein: CGVVVASGYNELFF
V gene: TRBV6-1; clone size: -; J gene: TRBJ2-1; D gene: TRBD2; CDR3 DNA: TGTGCCAGCAGTGAGACTAGCGGGTGTTCCCATGAGGAGTTCTTC; CDR3 protein: CASSETSGCSHEEFF
V gene: TRBV6-2/TRBV6-3; clone size: -; J gene: TRBJ2-1; D gene: TRBD1; CDR3 DNA: TGTGCCATCAGCCTACTCGACAGGGGCTACAATGAGCAGTTCTTC; CDR3 protein: CAISLLDRGYNEQFF
V gene: TRBV5-4; clone size: -; J gene: TRBJ2-2; D gene: TRBD2; CDR3 DNA: TGTACCAGCAGCTTTGGGCGTAATAGGACTAGCGGGGCCGGGGAGCCGTTTTTT; CDR3 protein: CTSSFGRNRTSGAGEPFF
V gene: TRBV6-5; clone size: -; J gene: TRBJ2-2; D gene: -; CDR3 DNA: TGTGCCAGCAGTTACATAGTGGACACCGGGGAGCTGCTTTTT; CDR3 protein: CASSYIVDTGELLF
V gene: TRBV11-2; clone size: -; J gene: TRBJ2-3; D gene: -; CDR3 DNA: TGCGCCAGCAGCGATAGCAGGAGATTTACAAATACGCAGTATTTT; CDR3 protein: CASSDSRRFTNTQYF
V gene: TRBV10-2; clone size: -; J gene: TRBJ2-3; D gene: TRBD2; CDR3 DNA: TGTGCCAGCAGTGAGTTACAGAGACTAGCTAGTACAGATACGCAGTATTTT; CDR3 protein: CASSELQRLASTDTQYF
V gene: TRBV11-1; clone size: once; J gene: TRBJ1-6; D gene: -; CDR3 DNA: TGTGCCAGGAGCCTGACACTGGTTTCACTCCTCCACTTT; CDR3 protein: CARSLTLVSLLHF
V gene: TRBV29-1; clone size: -; J gene: TRBJ2-7; D gene: -; CDR3 DNA: TGCAGCGTCGATACAGGGTATGTCAACGAGCGGTTCTTC; CDR3 protein: CSVDTGYVNERFF
V gene: TRBV4-2; clone size: -; J gene: TRBJ2-1; D gene: -; CDR3 DNA: TGTGCCAGCAACCAAGATGGGGGGAGGACCTACAATGAGCAGTTTTTC; CDR3 protein: CASNQDGGRTYNEQFF
V gene: TRBV6-1; clone size: -; J gene: TRBJ2-1; D gene: -; CDR3 DNA: TGTGCCAGCAGTGACCGCACCGGGATTAGTGGCAATGAGCAGTTCTTC; CDR3 protein: CASSDRTGISGNEQFF
V gene: TRBV29-1; clone size: -; J gene: TRBJ2-1; D gene: TRBD2; CDR3 DNA: TGCAGCGTTGCCGTAACTAGCGGTAACAGTGAGCAGTTCTTC; CDR3 protein: CSVAVTSGNSEQFF
V gene: TRBV12-3/TRBV12-4; clone size: -; J gene: TRBJ2-5; D gene: -; CDR3 DNA: TGTGCCAGTAGTCGGGGTCAGGGAGGGACCCAGTACTTC; CDR3 protein: CASSRGQGGTQYF
V gene: TRBV11-2; clone size: -; J gene: TRBJ1-2; D gene: -; CDR3 DNA: TGTGCCAGAAGTTTAGATCGAGCAGCTTATGGCTACACCTTC; CDR3 protein: CARSLDRAAYGYTF
V gene: TRBV4-2; clone size: -; J gene: TRBJ1-2; D gene: -; CDR3 DNA: TGTGCCAGCAGCCGAGATACGGGTTCTGGCTACACCTTC; CDR3 protein: CASSRDTGSGYTF